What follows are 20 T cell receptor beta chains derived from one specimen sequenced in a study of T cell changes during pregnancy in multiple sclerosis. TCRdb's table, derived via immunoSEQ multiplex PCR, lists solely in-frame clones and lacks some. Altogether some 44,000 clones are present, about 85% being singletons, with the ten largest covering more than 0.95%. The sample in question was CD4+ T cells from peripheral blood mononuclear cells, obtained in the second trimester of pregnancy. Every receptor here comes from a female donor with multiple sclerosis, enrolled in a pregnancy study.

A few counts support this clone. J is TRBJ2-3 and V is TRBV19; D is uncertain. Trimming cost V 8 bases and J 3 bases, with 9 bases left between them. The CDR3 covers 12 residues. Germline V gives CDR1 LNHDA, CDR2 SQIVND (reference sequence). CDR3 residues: CASSMRTDTQYF. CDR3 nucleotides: TGTGCCAGTTCCATGCGTACAGATACGCAGTATTTT.

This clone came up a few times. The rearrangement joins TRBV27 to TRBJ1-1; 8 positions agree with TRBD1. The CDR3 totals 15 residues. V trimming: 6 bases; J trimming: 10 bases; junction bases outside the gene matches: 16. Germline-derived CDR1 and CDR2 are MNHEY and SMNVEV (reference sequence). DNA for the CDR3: TGTGCCAGCAGCTCCGTCTCTTTCAGGGGGCGCGGAGCTTTCTTT. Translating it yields CASSSVSFRGRGAFF.

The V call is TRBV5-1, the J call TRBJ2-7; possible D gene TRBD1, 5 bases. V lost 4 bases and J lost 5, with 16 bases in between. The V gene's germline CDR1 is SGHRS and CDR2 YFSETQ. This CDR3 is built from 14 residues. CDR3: CASSLLAGKNEQYF. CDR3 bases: TGCGCCAGCAGCCTATTGGCAGGGAAGAACGAGCAGTACTTC.

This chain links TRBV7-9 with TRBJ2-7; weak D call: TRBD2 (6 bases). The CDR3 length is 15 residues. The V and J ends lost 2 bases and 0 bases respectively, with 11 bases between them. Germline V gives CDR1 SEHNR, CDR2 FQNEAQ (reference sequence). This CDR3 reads CASSLRDLNSYEQYF. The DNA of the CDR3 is TGTGCCAGCAGCTTAAGGGACTTAAACTCCTACGAGCAGTACTTC. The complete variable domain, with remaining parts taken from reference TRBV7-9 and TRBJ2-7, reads DTGVSQNPRHKITKRGQNVTFRCDPISEHNRLYWYRQTLGQGPEFLTYFQNEAQLEKSRLLSDRFSAERPKGSFSTLEIQRTEQGDSAMYLCASSLRDLNSYEQYFGPGTRLTVT.

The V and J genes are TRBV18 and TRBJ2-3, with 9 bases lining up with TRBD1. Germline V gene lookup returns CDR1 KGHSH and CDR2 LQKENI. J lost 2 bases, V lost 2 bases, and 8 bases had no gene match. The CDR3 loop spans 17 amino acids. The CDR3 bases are TGTGCCAGCTCACCAATCCCCGGGACAGGGCTCACAGATACGCAGTATTTT. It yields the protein CASSPIPGTGLTDTQYF. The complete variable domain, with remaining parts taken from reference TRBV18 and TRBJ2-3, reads NAGVMQNPRHLVRRRGQEARLRCSPMKGHSHVYWYRQLPEEGLKFMVYLQKENIIDESGMPKERFSAEFPKEGPSILRIQQVVRGDSAAYFCASSPIPGTGLTDTQYFGPGTRLTVL.

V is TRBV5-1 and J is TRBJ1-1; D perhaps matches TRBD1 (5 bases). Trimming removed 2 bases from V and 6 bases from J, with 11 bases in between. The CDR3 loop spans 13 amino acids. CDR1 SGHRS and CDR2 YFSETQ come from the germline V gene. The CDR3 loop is CASSFGGNAEAFF. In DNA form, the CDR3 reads TGCGCCAGCAGCTTCGGGGGAAACGCTGAAGCTTTCTTT. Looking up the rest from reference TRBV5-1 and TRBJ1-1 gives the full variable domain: KAGVTQTPRYLIKTRGQQVTLSCSPISGHRSVSWYQQTPGQGLQFLFEYFSETQRNKGNFPGRFSGRQFSNSRSEMNVSTLELGDSALYLCASSFGGNAEAFFGQGTRLTVV.

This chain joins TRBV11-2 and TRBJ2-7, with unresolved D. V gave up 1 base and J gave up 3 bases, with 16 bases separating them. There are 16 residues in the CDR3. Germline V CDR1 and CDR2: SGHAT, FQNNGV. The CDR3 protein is CASSLAAVRVGYEQYF. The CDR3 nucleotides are TGTGCCAGCAGCTTAGCGGCTGTTCGGGTAGGCTACGAGCAGTACTTC.

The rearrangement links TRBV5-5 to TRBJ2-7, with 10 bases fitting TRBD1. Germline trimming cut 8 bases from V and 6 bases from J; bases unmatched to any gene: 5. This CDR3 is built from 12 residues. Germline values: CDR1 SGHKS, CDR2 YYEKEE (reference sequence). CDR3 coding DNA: TGTGCCAGTATCGGGACAGGGGCCGAGCAGTACTTC. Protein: CASIGTGAEQYF.

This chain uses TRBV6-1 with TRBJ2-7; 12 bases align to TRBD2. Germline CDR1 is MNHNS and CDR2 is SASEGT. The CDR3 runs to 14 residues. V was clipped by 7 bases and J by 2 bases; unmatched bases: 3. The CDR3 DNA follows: TGTGCCAGCAACCTAGCGGGAGGGCCCTACGAGCAGTACTTC. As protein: CASNLAGGPYEQYF.

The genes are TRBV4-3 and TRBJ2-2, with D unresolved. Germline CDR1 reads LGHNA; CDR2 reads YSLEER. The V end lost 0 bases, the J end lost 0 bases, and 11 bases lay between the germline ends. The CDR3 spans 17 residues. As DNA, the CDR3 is TGCGCCAGCAGCCAAGAGCACGCGTTCGCGAACACCGGGGAGCTGTTTTTT. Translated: CASSQEHAFANTGELFF.

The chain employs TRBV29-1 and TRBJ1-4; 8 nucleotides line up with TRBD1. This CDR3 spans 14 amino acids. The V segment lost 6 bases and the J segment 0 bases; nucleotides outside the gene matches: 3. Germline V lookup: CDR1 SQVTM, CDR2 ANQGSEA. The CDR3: CSVTGDATNEKLFF. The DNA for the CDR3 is TGCAGCGTGACAGGGGATGCAACTAATGAAAAACTGTTTTTT.

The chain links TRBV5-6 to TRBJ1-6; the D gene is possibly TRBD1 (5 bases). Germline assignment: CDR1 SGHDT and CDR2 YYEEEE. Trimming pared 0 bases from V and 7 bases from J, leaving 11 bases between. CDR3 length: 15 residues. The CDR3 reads CASSLGQFMNSPLHF. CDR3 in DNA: TGTGCCAGCAGCTTGGGACAGTTTATGAATTCACCCCTCCACTTT. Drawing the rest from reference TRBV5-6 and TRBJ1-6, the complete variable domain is DAGVTQSPTHLIKTRGQQVTLRCSPKSGHDTVSWYQQALGQGPQFIFQYYEEEERQRGNFPDRFSGHQFPNYSSELNVNALLLGDSALYLCASSLGQFMNSPLHFGNGTRLTVT.

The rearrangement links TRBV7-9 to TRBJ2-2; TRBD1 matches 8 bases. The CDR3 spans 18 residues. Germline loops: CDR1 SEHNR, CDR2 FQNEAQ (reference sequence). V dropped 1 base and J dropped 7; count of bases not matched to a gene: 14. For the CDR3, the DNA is TGTGCCAGCAGCTTAGTTGGCCGGGACAGGTTCGAGGGCGGGGAGCTGTTTTTT. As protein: CASSLVGRDRFEGGELFF.

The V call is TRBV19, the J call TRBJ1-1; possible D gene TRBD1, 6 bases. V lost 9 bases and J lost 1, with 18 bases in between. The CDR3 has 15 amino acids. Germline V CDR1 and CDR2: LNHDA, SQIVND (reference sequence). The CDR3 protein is CASRDNALRNTEAFF. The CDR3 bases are TGTGCCAGCCGGGACAACGCCTTGAGGAACACTGAAGCTTTCTTT. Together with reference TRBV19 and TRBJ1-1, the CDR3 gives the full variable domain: DGGITQSPKYLFRKEGQNVTLSCEQNLNHDAMYWYRQDPGQGLRLIYYSQIVNDFQKGDIAEGYSVSREKKESFPLTVTSAQKNPTAFYLCASRDNALRNTEAFFGQGTRLTVV.

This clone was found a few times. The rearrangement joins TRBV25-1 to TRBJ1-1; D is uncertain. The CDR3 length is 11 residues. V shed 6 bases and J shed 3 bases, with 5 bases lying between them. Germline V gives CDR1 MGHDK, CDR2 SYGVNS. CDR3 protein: CASREYTEAFF. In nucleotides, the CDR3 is TGTGCCAGCAGGGAGTACACTGAAGCTTTCTTT.

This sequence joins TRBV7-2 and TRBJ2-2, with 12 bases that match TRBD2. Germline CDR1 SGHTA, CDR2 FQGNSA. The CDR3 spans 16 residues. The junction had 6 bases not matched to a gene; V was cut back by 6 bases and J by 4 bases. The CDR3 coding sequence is TGTGCCAGCAGTCTGACTAGCGGGAGTGCCACCGGGGAGCTGTTTTTT. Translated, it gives CASSLTSGSATGELFF.

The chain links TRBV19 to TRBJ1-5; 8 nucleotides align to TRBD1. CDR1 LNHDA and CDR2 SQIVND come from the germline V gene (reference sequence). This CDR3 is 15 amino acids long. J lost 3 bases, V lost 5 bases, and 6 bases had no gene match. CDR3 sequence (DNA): TGTGCCAGTAGTTATCCGGGACAGGCCAATCAGCCCCAGCATTTT. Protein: CASSYPGQANQPQHF. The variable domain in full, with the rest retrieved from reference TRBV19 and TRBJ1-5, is DGGITQSPKYLFRKEGQNVTLSCEQNLNHDAMYWYRQDPGQGLRLIYYSQIVNDFQKGDIAEGYSVSREKKESFPLTVTSAQKNPTAFYLCASSYPGQANQPQHFGDGTRLSIL.

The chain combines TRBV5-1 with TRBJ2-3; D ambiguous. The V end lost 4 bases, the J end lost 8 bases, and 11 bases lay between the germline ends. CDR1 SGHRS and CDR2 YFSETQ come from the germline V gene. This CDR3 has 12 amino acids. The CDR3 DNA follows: TGCGCCAGCAGCCTGGACGGTTTTACGCAGTATTTT. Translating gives CASSLDGFTQYF.

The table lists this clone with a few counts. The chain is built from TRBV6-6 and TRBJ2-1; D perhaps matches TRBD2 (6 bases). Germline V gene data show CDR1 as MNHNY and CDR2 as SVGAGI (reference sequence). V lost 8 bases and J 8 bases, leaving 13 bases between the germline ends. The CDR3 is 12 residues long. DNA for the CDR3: TGTGCCAGCTATACGGGAGTTTATGAGCAGTTCTTC. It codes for CASYTGVYEQFF.

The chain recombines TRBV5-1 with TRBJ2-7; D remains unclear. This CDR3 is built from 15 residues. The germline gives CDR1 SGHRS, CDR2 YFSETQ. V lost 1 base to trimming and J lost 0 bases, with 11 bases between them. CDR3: CASSLIVGTSYEQYF. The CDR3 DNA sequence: TGCGCCAGCAGCTTGATTGTGGGCACCTCCTACGAGCAGTACTTC.